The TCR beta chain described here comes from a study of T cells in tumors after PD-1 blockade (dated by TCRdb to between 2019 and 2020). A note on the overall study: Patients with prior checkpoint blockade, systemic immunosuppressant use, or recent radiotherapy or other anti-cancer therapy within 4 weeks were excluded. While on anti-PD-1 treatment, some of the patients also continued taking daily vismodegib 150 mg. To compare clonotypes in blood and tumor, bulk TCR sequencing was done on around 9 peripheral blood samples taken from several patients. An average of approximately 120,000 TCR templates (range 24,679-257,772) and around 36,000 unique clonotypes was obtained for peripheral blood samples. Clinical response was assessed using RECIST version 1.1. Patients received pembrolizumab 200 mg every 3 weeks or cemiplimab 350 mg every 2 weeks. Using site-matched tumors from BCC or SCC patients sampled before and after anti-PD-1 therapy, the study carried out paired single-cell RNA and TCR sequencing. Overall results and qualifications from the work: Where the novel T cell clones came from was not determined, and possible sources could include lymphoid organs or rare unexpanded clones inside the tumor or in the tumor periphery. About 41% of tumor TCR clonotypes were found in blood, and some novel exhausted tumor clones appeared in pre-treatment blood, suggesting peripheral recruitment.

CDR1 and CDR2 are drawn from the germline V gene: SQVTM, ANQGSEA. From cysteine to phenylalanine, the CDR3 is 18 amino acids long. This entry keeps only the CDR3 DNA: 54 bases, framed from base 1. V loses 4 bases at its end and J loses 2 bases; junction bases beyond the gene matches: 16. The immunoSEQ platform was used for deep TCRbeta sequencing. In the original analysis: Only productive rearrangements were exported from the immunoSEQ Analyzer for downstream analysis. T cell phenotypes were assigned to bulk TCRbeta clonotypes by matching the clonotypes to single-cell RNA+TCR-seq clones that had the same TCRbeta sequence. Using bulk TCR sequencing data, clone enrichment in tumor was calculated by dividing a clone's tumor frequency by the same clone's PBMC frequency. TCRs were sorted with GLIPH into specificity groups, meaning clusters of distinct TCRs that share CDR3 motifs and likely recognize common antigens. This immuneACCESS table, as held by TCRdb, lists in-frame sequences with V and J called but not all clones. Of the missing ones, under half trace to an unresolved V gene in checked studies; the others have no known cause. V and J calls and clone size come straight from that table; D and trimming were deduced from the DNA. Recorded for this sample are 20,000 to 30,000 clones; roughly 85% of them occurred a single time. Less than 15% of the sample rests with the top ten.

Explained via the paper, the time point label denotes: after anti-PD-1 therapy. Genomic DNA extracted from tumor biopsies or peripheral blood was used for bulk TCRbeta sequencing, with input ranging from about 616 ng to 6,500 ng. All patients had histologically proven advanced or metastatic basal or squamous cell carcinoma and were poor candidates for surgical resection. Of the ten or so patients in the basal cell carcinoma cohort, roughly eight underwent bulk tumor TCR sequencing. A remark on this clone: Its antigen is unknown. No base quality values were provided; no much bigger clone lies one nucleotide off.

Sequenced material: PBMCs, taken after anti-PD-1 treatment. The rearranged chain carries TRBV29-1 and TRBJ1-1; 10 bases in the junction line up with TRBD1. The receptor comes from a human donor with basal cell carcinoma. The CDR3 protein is CSVVSWTGGQRLNTEAFF. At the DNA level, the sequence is TGCAGCGTTGTCAGCTGGACAGGGGGGCAACGACTAAACACTGAAGCTTTCTTT.